This T cell receptor (beta chain) was identified during a study of CD8+ T cells in alopecia areata. V was trimmed by 1 base and J by 1 base, leaving 4 bases between them. The germline gives CDR1 GTSNPN, CDR2 SVGIG (reference sequence). CDR3 length: 12 residues. cDNA prepared by RNA extraction and subsequent reverse transcription served as the template for sequencing. Clones were sequenced by immunoSEQ multiplex PCR, and TCRdb holds only the in-frame ones, with some missing. The table has approximately 180,000 clones, 60% seen once. The treatment: oral pan-JAK inhibitor, 5-10 mg twice daily. Study observations and caveats: Amid tofacitinib therapy, many expanded lesional clones stayed present in scalp and blood.

This clone was observed a single time. Its target is unknown. Other nucleotide sequences from this sample produce the same CDR3. The sample in question was CD4+ T cells sorted from blood, obtained at week 24, from a patient treated with tofacitinib. This sequence was found in a human donor with alopecia areata. The rearrangement joins TRBV30 to TRBJ1-1; no clear D. Here the CDR3 reads CAWSAGNTEAFF. In DNA form, the CDR3 reads TGTGCCTGGAGTGCTGGGAACACTGAAGCTTTCTTT. Supplemented by reference TRBV30 and TRBJ1-1, the full variable domain reads SQTIHQWPATLVQPVGSPLSLECTVEGTSNPNLYWYRQAAGRGLQLLFYSVGIGQISSEVPQNLSASRPQDRQFILSSKKLLLSDSGFYLCAWSAGNTEAFFGQGTRLTVV.